Below, one T cell receptor beta chain is given with its context. This entry is derived from a study of blood T cell repertoires in COVID-19. Study-wide background: Acute and convalescent COVID-19 specimens originated in the United States, Italy and Spain.

Participants were aged roughly 18 to 90 years, lived in over 20 US areas, and enrolled virtually. In the authors' workflow: Reference gene primer amplification yielded estimated nucleated cell counts. Sequenced by immunoSEQ multiplex PCR; TCRdb stores in-frame clones only, minus some. The DNA was the basis for D and trimming; V, J and clone size are from that table. The sample has 150,000 to 200,000 clones; about 86% are singletons. V lost 4 bases, J lost 4 bases, and 10 bases lay in between. CDR1 and CDR2 from the germline V gene are MGHRA and YSYEKL. The CDR3 length is 13 residues. This TCR was sampled from a middle-aged woman in a cohort exposed to, infected with or recovered from COVID-19 (not recorded which). Sequencing was done on a sample of PBMCs or T cells enriched from blood (not recorded which). The chain couples TRBV4-1 to TRBJ1-1, with D uncertain. The CDR3 loop is CASSPRGPTEAFF. The CDR3 region has the DNA TGCGCCAGCAGCCCGAGAGGGCCCACTGAAGCTTTCTTT.